Included here is one T cell receptor (beta chain) sequence, with context. This clonotype was observed at least ten times. Its antigen is still unknown. No clone much larger than this one lies a single base away; base qualities are absent. Graves' hyperthyroidism was defined as stable when no progression to ophthalmopathy occurred over 18 months of follow-up. Hyperthyroidism patients were newly diagnosed, had a disease duration of under 2 months, and were aged 18 to 65 years. The study excluded patients with uncontrolled infections, other autoimmune diseases, pregnancy or lactation. Diagnoses were based on clinical symptoms, serum thyroxine and TRAb, thyroid ultrasound and orbital computed tomography. Ficoll-Paque density gradient centrifugation was used to isolate PBMCs from about 10 ml of fresh peripheral blood. Total RNA was extracted with Trizol reagent, and quality was checked on an Agilent 2100 Bioanalyzer.

Amplification of TCR beta CDR3 regions was carried out from RNA transcripts. The first round of RT-PCR for the TCR CDR3 was performed with the HTBI primer set and the Qiagen OneStep RT-PCR kit. The libraries were constructed in a second round of multiplex PCR and then size-selected and purified. Sequencing of the libraries was done on an Illumina HiSeq2000 using paired-end 100 bp reads. In the authors' own workflow: Raw data were processed with SOAPnuke, discarding reads with adapters, uncalled bases, mean Phred below 15, or no exact constant-primer or identifier match. COPE v1.2.5 was used to merge the high-quality paired reads, and each unique nucleotide sequence was defined as a clonotype. MiTCR v1.1 was used to align the clonotypes against IMGT TRBV, TRBD and TRBJ reference segments. Only V-J combinations with frequency above 0.0001, covering roughly 99% of repertoires, were analysed. The TCS score was defined as F50 (clonal expansion) divided by E x V (chaos), with BLOSUM62-based TCRdist calculated between CDR3 peptides within each V-J. Welch's t-statistics and random forest reduced 450 to 600 V-J features to roughly 13, which were used in a naive Bayes classifier (R e1071). The public reads were quality trimmed at Q25 with fastp and then assembled into clones with MiXCR by TCRdb, keeping productive beta chains. Duplicate CDR3 protein sequences are folded into a single record with the most common DNA and genes. The V and J calls and clone size are TCRdb's, not the authors'. The sample contains approximately 420,000 distinct CDR3 sequences, around 14% of them found a single time. Over 25% of the sample comes from the top ten.

Reading from cysteine to phenylalanine, the CDR3 counts 15 amino acids. CDR3 DNA only is kept here, 45 bases in frame from base 1. V is cut back by 5 bases and J by 0 bases, with 3 bases in the junction unmatched. From a lookup of the germline V gene (reference sequence), CDR1 and CDR2 are DFQATT and SNEGSKA. This entry belongs to a study of T cells in Graves' hyperthyroidism and ophthalmopathy (dated by TCRdb to the late 2010s). About the full investigation: Peripheral blood was sampled at the time of initial diagnosis, prior to any treatment. To identify distinguishing TCR V-J signatures, a discovery cohort of about a hundred patients was used, comprising approximately 40 with Graves' ophthalmopathy and 57 with stable Graves' hyperthyroidism. Prospective prediction of ophthalmopathy was tested in an independent validation cohort of under 20 hyperthyroidism patients and 15 to 17 patients who later progressed to ophthalmopathy. The 95 to 100 discovery patients were randomly split 7:3 into training and test sets. The study also compared thyroid tissue and blood T-cell repertoires from about six Graves' hyperthyroidism patients. Once sampling was done, hyperthyroidism patients were given methimazole at a starting dose of 30 mg daily, whereas ophthalmopathy patients were given high-dose intravenous methylprednisolone. The paper reports TCR Vbeta CDR3 sequencing of fewer than 150 peripheral blood samples: fewer than 50 ophthalmopathy, under 85 hyperthyroidism and about 17 progressor patients.

Findings and caveats that apply to the study as a whole: Ophthalmopathy was separated from stable hyperthyroidism by a 13 V-J signature model, with over 85% sensitivity and about 81% specificity obtained in cross-validation and 80%/75% obtained in testing. Most expanded thyroid clonotypes (frequency above 0.001) were also found in blood, which suggests that blood repertoires may mirror thyroid immune responses. Sample size was not statistically predetermined, and investigators were not blinded to group allocation. In validation, progression to ophthalmopathy was predicted by the model with more than 65% sensitivity and 72.22% specificity, a median of approximately 6.5 months before onset.

The chain is made from TRBV20-1 and TRBJ2-5; 13 of the junction bases match TRBD2. This TCR came from a woman in her thirties with Graves' hyperthyroidism. The specimen sequenced was blood. The DNA is TGCAGTGCTCTGGGACTAGCGGGGTACCAAGAGACCCAGTACTTC. Its coded protein is CSALGLAGYQETQYF.